Each of the 3 T cell receptor beta chains below was sequenced from the same sample in a study of blood T cell repertoires in COVID-19. Data came from immunoSEQ multiplex PCR; TCRdb stores just in-frame clones and leaves some out. The profile covers about 140,000 clones, with about 76% appearing a single time and around 8.5% taken by the ten largest. Sequenced sample: peripheral blood. Receptor source: a human donor in a cohort sampled during active COVID-19.

V usage is TRBV24-1 and J usage is TRBJ2-6; D is ambiguous. The V and J ends lost 4 bases and 1 base respectively, with 10 bases between them. This CDR3 spans 16 amino acids. Germline assignment: CDR1 KGHDR and CDR2 SFDVKD. The CDR3 is CATSDPETSGANVLTF. The CDR3, as DNA: TGTGCCACCAGTGACCCCGAAACATCTGGGGCCAACGTCCTGACTTTC.

This chain connects TRBV6-5 to TRBJ1-1; weak D call: TRBD1 (6 bases). The ends were cut back, 8 bases at V and 1 base at J, with 11 bases in the middle. The germline gives CDR1 MNHEY, CDR2 SVGAGI. There are 13 residues in the CDR3. The CDR3 reads CASYRRGNTEAFF. As DNA, the CDR3 is TGTGCCAGCTACCGCAGGGGGAACACTGAAGCTTTCTTT.

The chain uses TRBV19 and TRBJ2-2; 9 bases align to TRBD1. CDR3 length: 16 residues. Germline CDR1 reads LNHDA; CDR2 reads SQIVND (reference sequence). V was clipped by 4 bases and J by 4 bases; unmatched bases: 7. The CDR3 region is CASSRGTGTGTGELFF. CDR3 coding DNA: TGTGCCAGTAGTAGAGGGACAGGGACGGGCACCGGGGAGCTGTTTTTT.